These 29 T cell receptor beta chains were all obtained from the same sample, sequenced in a study of graft-versus-host responses after intestinal transplantation. The method was immunoSEQ multiplex PCR; TCRdb's version includes in-frame clones alone and lacks a portion of them. The repertoire holds about 93,000 clones, with roughly 91% as singletons. These receptors' targets are unknown. The sequencing here drew on unstimulated CD8+ T cells sorted from spleen or lymph node cells, taken before intestinal transplant. These receptors came from a human donor who received an intestinal transplant.

This clone appeared a few times. This chain connects TRBV30 to TRBJ1-1; D possibly corresponds to TRBD1 (5 bases). CDR3 length equals 12 residues. Germline-derived CDR1 and CDR2 are GTSNPN and SVGIG (reference sequence). Trimming left V 1 base short and J 7 bases short, with 10 bases between. CDR3 in DNA: TGTGCCTGGAGTGAGGGGAACTATGAAGCTTTCTTT. Translating it yields CAWSEGNYEAFF.

The gene calls are TRBV5-6 and TRBJ1-6; D gene unclear. Germline V lookup: CDR1 SGHDT, CDR2 YYEEEE. V dropped 2 bases and J dropped 11 bases, with 14 bases sitting between them. The CDR3 extends over 14 amino acids. The CDR3 DNA reads TGTGCCAGCAGCTTAGAATCAGGCGGGGCACCCCTCCACTTT. It translates to CASSLESGGAPLHF.

The chain has TRBV4-3 and TRBJ2-7; TRBD2 aligns across 9 bases. V shed 1 base and J 4 bases; nucleotides not matched to a gene: 5. Germline CDR1 and CDR2: LGHNA and YSLEER. The CDR3 sequence is 15 residues long. CDR3 nucleotide sequence: TGCGCCAGCAGCCAAGTGCCTAGCGGGGCGTACGAGCAGTACTTC. Translating it yields CASSQVPSGAYEQYF.

This chain joins TRBV4-1 and TRBJ2-5; D is perhaps TRBD1 (6 bases). The DNA end is a closer match to TRBJ2-7, so the J assignment may be wrong. CDR3 size: 15 residues. The germline CDR1 and CDR2 sequences are MGHRA and YSYEKL. The CDR3 is CASSQGVDRSYEQYF. CDR3 DNA: TGCGCCAGCAGCCAAGGGGTGGACAGATCCTACGAGCAGTACTTC.

This chain links TRBV9 with TRBJ2-3; perhaps TRBD2 as D (6 bases). The CDR3 has 15 residues. Trimming left V 1 base short and J 1 base short, with 10 bases between. Germline CDR1 SGDLS, CDR2 YYNGEE. The CDR3 DNA sequence: TGTGCCAGCAGCGTACGTAGCGGCCGCACAGATACGCAGTATTTT. Protein: CASSVRSGRTDTQYF. Filled out from reference TRBV9 and TRBJ2-3, the complete variable domain reads DSGVTQTPKHLITATGQRVTLRCSPRSGDLSVYWYQQSLDQGLQFLIQYYNGEERAKGNILERFSAQQFPDLHSELNLSSLELGDSALYFCASSVRSGRTDTQYFGPGTRLTVL.

The chain joins TRBV30 to TRBJ2-1, with 9 bases identical to TRBD2. The CDR3 extends over 15 amino acids. Trimming took 2 bases from V and 4 from J; bases not matched to a gene: 6. Per the germline V gene, CDR1 is GTSNPN and CDR2 is SVGIG (reference sequence). Written as DNA, the CDR3 is TGTGCCTGGAGTCCGCTAGCGGGATTGTACAATGAGCAGTTCTTC. Protein sequence: CAWSPLAGLYNEQFF.

The CDR3 region is CASSVWDSIRGYTF. CDR3 nucleotides: TGTGCCAGCAGCGTATGGGACTCCATAAGGGGCTACACCTTC. This chain joins TRBV9 and TRBJ1-2, with D possibly matching TRBD1 (5 bases). Trimming cost V 1 base and J 8 bases, with 15 bases left between them. Germline CDR1 reads SGDLS; CDR2 reads YYNGEE. The CDR3 contains 14 residues.

The chain employs TRBV5-4 and TRBJ1-2; the D is unclear. Germline V gene lookup returns CDR1 SGHNT and CDR2 YYREEE (reference sequence). CDR3 length equals 16 residues. V dropped 4 bases and J dropped 1 base, with 17 bases sitting between them. CDR3 in DNA: TGTGCCAGCAGCCCTGAGGGAGAACTACTTAACTATGGCTACACCTTC. It translates to CASSPEGELLNYGYTF. Together with reference TRBV5-4 and TRBJ1-2, the CDR3 gives the full variable domain: ETGVTQSPTHLIKTRGQQVTLRCSSQSGHNTVSWYQQALGQGPQFIFQYYREEENGRGNFPPRFSGLQFPNYSSELNVNALELDDSALYLCASSPEGELLNYGYTFGSGTRLTVV.

This clone was observed a few times. The chain has TRBV5-1 and TRBJ2-3; TRBD2 is a possible D gene (6 bases). Germline-derived CDR1 and CDR2 are SGHRS and YFSETQ. This CDR3 spans 16 amino acids. V gave up 0 bases and J gave up 6 bases, with 17 bases separating them. CDR3 bases: TGCGCCAGCAGCTTGGGACGGGAGCCACCCACGGATACGCAGTATTTT. It specifies CASSLGREPPTDTQYF. Drawing the rest from reference TRBV5-1 and TRBJ2-3, the complete variable domain is KAGVTQTPRYLIKTRGQQVTLSCSPISGHRSVSWYQQTPGQGLQFLFEYFSETQRNKGNFPGRFSGRQFSNSRSEMNVSTLELGDSALYLCASSLGREPPTDTQYFGPGTRLTVL.

In regard to this clone: One end of the junction varies from germline; a read error may be responsible. The genes are TRBV4-1 and TRBJ2-1; D not resolved. Germline V gene lookup returns CDR1 MGHRA and CDR2 YSYEKL. The CDR3 spans 11 residues. The CDR3 DNA reads TGCGCCAGCAGCCAAGACAAAGAGCAGTTCTTC. It specifies CASSQDKEQFF.

The chain is built from TRBV14 and TRBJ2-5; D gene unclear. Germline-derived CDR1 and CDR2 are SGHDN and FVKESK. Deletions cut 2 bases from V and 1 base from J, with 17 bases between. The length of the CDR3 is 17 residues. The CDR3 loop is CASSQRSPRRSQETQYF. The CDR3 region has the DNA TGTGCCAGCAGCCAAAGATCCCCGCGGCGTAGCCAAGAGACCCAGTACTTC. Filled out from reference TRBV14 and TRBJ2-5, the complete variable domain reads EAGVTQFPSHSVIEKGQTVTLRCDPISGHDNLYWYRRVMGKEIKFLLHFVKESKQDESGMPNNRFLAERTGGTYSTLKVQPAELEDSGVYFCASSQRSPRRSQETQYFGPGTRLLVL.

This chain connects TRBV19 to TRBJ2-7; 7 bases are a match to TRBD2. Germline-derived CDR1 and CDR2 are LNHDA and SQIVND (reference sequence). There are 15 residues in the CDR3. With V trimmed by 1 base and J by 1 base, 4 bases remained unmatched. CDR3 amino acids: CASSIASGISYEQYF. CDR3 nucleotide sequence: TGTGCCAGTAGTATAGCGAGCGGGATTTCCTACGAGCAGTACTTC.

The V and J genes are TRBV10-1 and TRBJ2-7, with D perhaps matching TRBD2 (6 bases). Trimming shortened V by 0 bases and J by 6 bases, and 15 bases separated the two germline ends. Germline assignment: CDR1 WNHNN and CDR2 SYGVQD (reference sequence). CDR3 length equals 15 residues. Written as DNA, the CDR3 is TGCGCCAGCAGTGAGTCCCTGCTAGCCGGGGGCGAGCAGTACTTC. Its translation is CASSESLLAGGEQYF.

The CDR3 region has the DNA TGTGCCAGCAGGGGTGACAGGGGGCTTCACTATGGCTACACCTTC. Amino acids: CASRGDRGLHYGYTF. J is TRBJ1-2 and V is TRBV6-5; 10 bases agree with TRBD1. This CDR3 has 15 amino acids. CDR1 and CDR2 (germline): MNHEY, SVGAGI. V lost 6 bases and J lost 3; bases outside the gene matches: 7.

J is TRBJ1-5 and V is TRBV6-1, with no clear D. V was shortened by 0 bases and J by 2 bases, with 8 bases between the two germline ends. Germline V gives CDR1 MNHNS, CDR2 SASEGT. The CDR3 loop spans 15 amino acids. The DNA of the CDR3 is TGTGCCAGCAGTGAAGCGTTAATTGGCAATCAGCCCCAGCATTTT. Residues: CASSEALIGNQPQHF.

This chain connects TRBV29-1 to TRBJ2-7, with 9 bases aligning to TRBD2. The CDR3 runs to 14 residues. Germline CDR1 is SQVTM and CDR2 is ANQGSEA. Trimming cost V 7 bases and J 0 bases; bases outside gene matches: 7. DNA for the CDR3: TGCAGCGCCGTGCTGGGACTAGCCTCCTACGAGCAGTACTTC. It yields the protein CSAVLGLASYEQYF.

The chain has TRBV10-3 and TRBJ1-2; 8 bases match TRBD1. V was pared by 9 bases and J by 8 bases, with 11 bases of the junction left unmatched. CDR1 and CDR2 (germline): ENHRY, SYGVKD. The CDR3 spans 13 residues. The DNA for the CDR3 is TGTGCCATACAGGGGGGAGACAGGGACGGCTACACCTTC. Translated, it gives CAIQGGDRDGYTF.

This chain links TRBV5-1 with TRBJ2-1; possibly TRBD2 for D (7 bases). The CDR3 runs 16 residues. Germline CDR1 and CDR2: SGHRS and YFSETQ. V was shortened by 4 bases and J by 3 bases, with 17 bases between the two germline ends. The CDR3 is CASSPEGGGDYNEQFF. The DNA for the CDR3 is TGCGCCAGCAGCCCGGAGGGGGGGGGCGACTACAATGAGCAGTTCTTC. The variable domain in full, completed from reference TRBV5-1 and TRBJ2-1, reads KAGVTQTPRYLIKTRGQQVTLSCSPISGHRSVSWYQQTPGQGLQFLFEYFSETQRNKGNFPGRFSGRQFSNSRSEMNVSTLELGDSALYLCASSPEGGGDYNEQFFGPGTRLTVL.

The rearrangement links TRBV5-1 to TRBJ2-7; possible D gene TRBD1, 6 bases. Germline CDR1 is SGHRS and CDR2 is YFSETQ. V was shortened by 0 bases and J by 2 bases, with 9 bases between the two germline ends. This CDR3 is 14 amino acids long. The CDR3 region is CASSLDRTAYEQYF. Written as DNA, the CDR3 is TGCGCCAGCAGCTTGGATAGGACAGCCTACGAGCAGTACTTC. Using reference TRBV5-1 and TRBJ2-7 for the parts outside the CDR3, the full variable domain is KAGVTQTPRYLIKTRGQQVTLSCSPISGHRSVSWYQQTPGQGLQFLFEYFSETQRNKGNFPGRFSGRQFSNSRSEMNVSTLELGDSALYLCASSLDRTAYEQYFGPGTRLTVT.

This rearrangement joins TRBV2 to TRBJ1-1; D gene unclear. V was cut by 7 bases and J by 2 bases, with 14 bases left in between. The V gene's germline CDR1 is SNHLY and CDR2 FYNNEI. CDR3 size: 14 residues. CDR3 in amino acids: CASTHSRRNTEAFF. The CDR3 coding sequence is TGTGCCAGCACCCATTCCCGGAGAAACACTGAAGCTTTCTTT.

The genes are TRBV28 and TRBJ2-4, with D possibly TRBD2 on 5 matching bases. Germline V gene data show CDR1 as MDHEN and CDR2 as SYDVKM. Between the trimmed V and J ends, which lost 2 bases and 3 bases, there was a span of 11 bases. The CDR3 has 15 residues. CDR3 DNA sequence: TGTGCCAGCAGTTTAAGCGGCAGCAGCAAAAACATTCAGTACTTC. Protein: CASSLSGSSKNIQYF.

The chain joins TRBV11-3 to TRBJ1-3; D perhaps matches TRBD1 (5 bases). Germline assignment: CDR1 SGHNT and CDR2 YENEEA. V was pared by 1 base and J by 2 bases, with 6 bases between. This CDR3 is built from 14 residues. The DNA of the CDR3 is TGTGCCAGCAGCTTAGCGGGGGCTGGAAACACCATATATTTT. Residues: CASSLAGAGNTIYF.

The gene calls are TRBV6-5 and TRBJ2-7; TRBD2 agrees at 9 bases. The CDR3 runs to 14 residues. The trim removed 6 bases at V and 2 bases at J, leaving 5 bases unmatched. Germline V gives CDR1 MNHEY, CDR2 SVGAGI. CDR3 residues: CASRVSGRPYEQYV. As DNA, the CDR3 is TGTGCCAGCAGAGTTAGCGGGAGACCCTACGAGCAGTACGTC.

The genes are TRBV4-1 and TRBJ2-7; 7 bases are shared with TRBD1. V lost 3 bases and J lost 6; bases outside the gene matches: 8. CDR1 is MGHRA, CDR2 YSYEKL, per germline. This CDR3 is 14 amino acids long. The CDR3 sequence: CASSQTGFPGEQYF. For the CDR3, the DNA is TGCGCCAGCAGCCAGACAGGGTTTCCTGGCGAGCAGTACTTC.

J is TRBJ2-1 and V is TRBV15, with 8 bases matching TRBD2. Germline CDR1 reads LNHNV; CDR2 reads YYDKDF (reference sequence). CDR3 length: 12 amino acids. The V and J ends lost 5 bases and 11 bases, in that order; junction bases with no gene match: 5. CDR3 in DNA: TGTGCCACCAGCGAACTAGCGGAGAAGCAGTTCTTC. Protein: CATSELAEKQFF.

J is TRBJ2-5 and V is TRBV30; D is ambiguous. Gene TRBJ2-7 matches the end of the DNA better, so the J call may be wrong. This CDR3 region has 11 residues. The V gene's germline CDR1 is GTSNPN and CDR2 SVGIG (reference sequence). This CDR3 reads CAWSESYEQYF. CDR3 nucleotide sequence: TGTGCCTGGAGTGAGAGCTACGAGCAGTACTTC.

The rearrangement joins TRBV6-5 to TRBJ2-1, with TRBD2 as a possible D gene (6 bases). The CDR3 is made up of 13 amino acids. Germline CDR1 reads MNHEY; CDR2 reads SVGAGI. V was shortened by 2 bases and J by 8 bases, with 10 bases between the two germline ends. Here the CDR3 DNA reads TGTGCCAGCAGTTACGTCGGGACTGATGAGCAGTTCTTC. Its translation: CASSYVGTDEQFF.

The V and J genes are TRBV19 and TRBJ2-7; D is ambiguous. Looked up from germline, CDR1 is LNHDA and CDR2 is SQIVND (reference sequence). Trimming left V 5 bases short and J 6 bases short, with 8 bases between. The CDR3 has 11 amino acids. CDR3 amino acids: CASSSLIEQYF. The CDR3, as DNA: TGTGCCAGTAGTTCCCTTATCGAGCAGTACTTC.

V is TRBV19 and J is TRBJ2-7, with D maybe TRBD1 (5 bases). The germline V gene has CDR1 LNHDA and CDR2 SQIVND (reference sequence). Trimming took off 6 bases at V and 0 bases at J, with 15 bases between the two ends. CDR3 length: 15 amino acids. CDR3 in amino acids: CASRAGHTTSYEQYF. The CDR3 nucleotides read TGTGCCAGTAGGGCTGGACATACGACCTCCTACGAGCAGTACTTC.